What follows is one T cell receptor beta chain and its context. This sample is drawn from a study of blood T cell repertoires in COVID-19. Study overall: Spain, Italy and the United States supplied samples that represented acute and convalescent COVID-19.

The germline V gene has CDR1 SEHNR and CDR2 FQNEAQ (reference sequence). The CDR3 sequence is 13 residues long. The junction had 7 bases not matched to a gene; V was cut back by 8 bases and J by 5 bases. As originally analysed: Quantification of nucleated cells was approximated via reference gene primer amplification. Data came from immunoSEQ multiplex PCR; TCRdb stores just in-frame clones and leaves some out. The V and J calls and clone size come from that table; D and trimming were worked out from the DNA. The sample lists roughly 300,000 clones, about 85% occurring once. Resolution of symptoms, clearance, or two negative PCRs was present in recovered Cohort 3 donors.

The sequenced sample was PBMCs or T cells enriched from blood (not recorded which). The clonotype originates from a woman aged 30 to 39 who had recovered from COVID-19. The rearrangement uses TRBV7-9 and TRBJ2-7, with 9 bases fitting TRBD2. The CDR3 spells CASLQAGGHEQYF. CDR3 bases: TGTGCCAGCCTACAAGCGGGGGGACACGAGCAGTACTTC.